Shown below are 10 T cell receptor beta chains from a single sample sequenced in a study of blood T cells in healthy people across ages. PCR was performed a second time for roughly 7 to 11 cycles using a sample-barcoded 5' primer and a J-beta primer mix. TCRdb redid the calling of the 5' RACE reads with MiXCR, one entry per CDR3 protein. Among about 680,000 distinct CDR3 sequences listed, more than 40% were seen once. Sequenced material: blood. All receptors come from a woman aged 55-69 years in good health.

The gene calls are TRBV25-1 and TRBJ1-4; maybe TRBD1 (6 bases). The germline V gene has CDR1 MGHDK and CDR2 SYGVNS. V was clipped by 4 bases and J by 4 bases, with 19 bases between them. CDR3 length equals 17 residues. The CDR3 coding sequence is TGTGCCAGCAGTGGTTATAAAACAGGGAGACGTAATGAAAAACTGTTTTTT. Translated, it gives CASSGYKTGRRNEKLFF.

This clonotype occurred a few times. The J gene is TRBJ2-7, the V gene TRBV20-1; 9 bases map to TRBD2. Germline trimming cut 4 bases from V and 4 bases from J; bases unmatched to any gene: 11. CDR3 length: 15 amino acids. Looked up from germline, CDR1 is DFQATT and CDR2 is SNEGSKA (reference sequence). The DNA of the CDR3 is TGCAGTGCTATCGGGTCTAGCGGGAATAATTACGAGCAGTACTTC. Amino acids: CSAIGSSGNNYEQYF.

The chain uses TRBV2 and TRBJ2-5, with TRBD1 matching 9 bases. CDR3 size: 15 residues. CDR1 and CDR2 from the germline V gene are SNHLY and FYNNEI. V gave up 6 bases and J gave up 1 base; unmatched junction bases: 6. In DNA, the CDR3 is TGTGCCAGCAGCCAGGACAGGGGCCTCCAAGAGACCCAGTACTTC. Translated: CASSQDRGLQETQYF.

The J gene is TRBJ2-7, the V gene TRBV6-2 or TRBV6-3; a weak D match, TRBD2 (6 bases). CDR3 length: 16 amino acids. CDR1 is MNHEY and CDR2 is SVGEGT in the germline V gene. The V end was cut by 6 bases, the J end by 3 bases, with 21 bases between. For the CDR3, the DNA is TGTGCCAGCAGCTGGTCTCGGGGGAGCGACTACTACGAGCAGTACTTC. Translated: CASSWSRGSDYYEQYF.

J is TRBJ1-5 and V is TRBV7-2, with D unresolved. V gave up 2 bases and J gave up 0 bases, with 11 bases separating them. Per the germline V gene, CDR1 is SGHTA and CDR2 is FQGNSA. CDR3 size: 16 residues. CDR3 DNA sequence: TGTGCCAGCAGCTTACGCCCGGTATATAGCAATCAGCCCCAGCATTTT. Amino acid sequence: CASSLRPVYSNQPQHF.

Details on this clonotype: Being one base from a much bigger clone, this may be a read error. This rearrangement joins TRBV6-2 or TRBV6-3 to TRBJ2-7; D ambiguous. V was clipped by 11 bases and J by 2 bases, with 13 bases between them. The CDR3 contains 12 residues. Germline CDR1 is MNHEY and CDR2 is SVGEGT. CDR3: CAVPTKAYEQYF. CDR3 coding DNA: TGTGCCGTACCGACAAAGGCCTACGAGCAGTACTTC.

About this clonotype itself: A clone one base away is much larger, so this may be a read error. The chain employs TRBV7-4 and TRBJ2-5; no definite D call. The DNA end is more similar to TRBJ2-7, so the J call may be wrong. The CDR3 is 13 residues long. CDR1 is SGHVT and CDR2 is SQSDAQ in the germline V gene. CDR3 sequence: CARSPRRTYEQYF. CDR3 in DNA: TGTGCCCGCAGTCCCAGGCGAACCTACGAGCAGTACTTC.

The chain is built from TRBV20-1 and TRBJ1-1; perhaps TRBD1 as D (6 bases). Trimming stripped 7 bases from V and 0 bases from J, with 18 bases between. This CDR3 is built from 15 residues. The germline V gene has CDR1 DFQATT and CDR2 SNEGSKA (reference sequence). CDR3 nucleotide sequence: TGCAGTGTTAGTATGGGGGCAGGGGTGAACACTGAAGCTTTCTTT. Translating it yields CSVSMGAGVNTEAFF.

V gene TRBV14 combines with J gene TRBJ1-2; D is undetermined. The germline gives CDR1 SGHDN, CDR2 FVKESK. The CDR3 is 13 residues long. Trimming stripped 6 bases from V and 4 bases from J, with 12 bases between. The CDR3 DNA reads TGTGCCAGCAGTCCGACGGCCCCCTATGGCTACACCTTC. Protein sequence: CASSPTAPYGYTF.

This clonotype was found many times. This could be a read error, since a much larger clone is one nucleotide away. The chain couples TRBV12-3 or TRBV12-4 to TRBJ2-7; D is possibly TRBD1 or TRBD2 (5 bases each). The CDR3 spans 14 residues. V lost 5 bases and J 0 bases, leaving 11 bases between the germline ends. The DNA of the CDR3 is TGTGCCAGCAGTGTATGGGGACCCTCCTACGAGCAGTACTTC. Translated: CASSVWGPSYEQYF.